By sample fraction, the clone carrying this T cell receptor (beta chain) is medium-sized. Its antigen is still unknown. Using immunoSEQ multiplex PCR, the repertoire was profiled, and TCRdb retains in-frame clones only, with some absent. This sample has fewer than 1,500 clones, with around 23% found just once. The sample comes from a study of T cells in localized non-small cell lung cancer. The V gene's germline CDR1 is SGHNT and CDR2 YENEEA. CDR3 size: 15 residues. With 5 bases removed from V and 2 bases from J, the gap between germline ends came to 13 bases. Overall study results and limits: When the top 100 tumor clones were examined, a median about 60 of them also appeared in the adjacent lung, which was paired and uninvolved. Tumor trailed uninvolved adjacent lung in T cell clonality, which peaked there.

Adjacent lung samples, free of atypia, were obtained at least 2 cm from the tumor margin. This clonotype was obtained from a male donor older than 55 with stage I lung adenocarcinoma. The chain is built from TRBV11-3 and TRBJ2-1; D might be TRBD1 or TRBD2, each matching 6 bases. The sequencing here drew on normal lung tissue next to the tumor, taken before any cancer treatment. In DNA form, the CDR3 reads TGTGCCAGCAGCCCCCCCGGGGGCGCCTACAATGAGCAGTTCTTC. It is translated as CASSPPGGAYNEQFF.